Shown below are 3 T cell receptor beta chains from a single sample sequenced in a study of shared clonotypes between healthy human individuals. TCRdb's copy holds only in-frame clones and misses some; the assay was immunoSEQ multiplex PCR. The sample records over a million clones, more than 60% being singletons. Material: memory CD4+ T cells sorted from blood. Subset here: CD45RA-negative fraction. Source of these receptors: a man between 18 and 35 years old in good health.

This clone was detected only once. The chain uses TRBV2 and TRBJ2-3; no clear D gene. The CDR3 has 14 amino acids. The germline V and J ends were trimmed by 4 bases and 0 bases, with 8 bases remaining between them. The germline CDR1 and CDR2 sequences are SNHLY and FYNNEI. CDR3 DNA: TGTGCCAGCAGTGTGAGAGAGAGCACAGATACGCAGTATTTT. Its translation: CASSVRESTDTQYF.

This clone was detected many times. Other nucleotide sequences from this sample produce the same CDR3. V and J are TRBV30 and TRBJ1-5; D is undetermined. Trimming pared 1 base from V and 2 bases from J, leaving 6 bases between. The CDR3 is 13 amino acids. Per germline, CDR1 GTSNPN and CDR2 SVGIG (reference sequence). CDR3: CAWSGGGNQPQHF. The CDR3 region has the DNA TGTGCCTGGAGTGGAGGCGGCAATCAGCCCCAGCATTTT.

V and J are TRBV7-8 and TRBJ1-2, with D uncertain. V shed 2 bases and J shed 1 base, with 11 bases lying between them. In germline, CDR1 is SGHVS, CDR2 FQNEAQ. This CDR3 comprises 15 residues. Written as DNA, the CDR3 is TGTGCCAGCAGCTTAACACCAAACTATAACTATGGCTACACCTTC. It specifies CASSLTPNYNYGYTF.